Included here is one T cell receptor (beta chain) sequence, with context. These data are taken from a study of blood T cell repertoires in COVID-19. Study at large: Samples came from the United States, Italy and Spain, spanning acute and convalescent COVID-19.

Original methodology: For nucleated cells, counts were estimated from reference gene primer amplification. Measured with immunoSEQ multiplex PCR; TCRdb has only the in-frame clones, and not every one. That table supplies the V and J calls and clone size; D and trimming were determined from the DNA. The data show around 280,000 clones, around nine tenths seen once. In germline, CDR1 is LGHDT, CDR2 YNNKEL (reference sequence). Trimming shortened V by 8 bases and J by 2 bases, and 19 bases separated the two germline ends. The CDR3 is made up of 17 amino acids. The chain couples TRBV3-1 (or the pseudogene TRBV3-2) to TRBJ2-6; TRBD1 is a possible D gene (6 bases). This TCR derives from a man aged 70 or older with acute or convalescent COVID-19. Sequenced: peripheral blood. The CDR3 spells CASSPRQGRTGANVLTF. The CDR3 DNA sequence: TGTGCCAGCTCCCCTCGTCAGGGGCGTACTGGGGCCAACGTCCTGACTTTC.